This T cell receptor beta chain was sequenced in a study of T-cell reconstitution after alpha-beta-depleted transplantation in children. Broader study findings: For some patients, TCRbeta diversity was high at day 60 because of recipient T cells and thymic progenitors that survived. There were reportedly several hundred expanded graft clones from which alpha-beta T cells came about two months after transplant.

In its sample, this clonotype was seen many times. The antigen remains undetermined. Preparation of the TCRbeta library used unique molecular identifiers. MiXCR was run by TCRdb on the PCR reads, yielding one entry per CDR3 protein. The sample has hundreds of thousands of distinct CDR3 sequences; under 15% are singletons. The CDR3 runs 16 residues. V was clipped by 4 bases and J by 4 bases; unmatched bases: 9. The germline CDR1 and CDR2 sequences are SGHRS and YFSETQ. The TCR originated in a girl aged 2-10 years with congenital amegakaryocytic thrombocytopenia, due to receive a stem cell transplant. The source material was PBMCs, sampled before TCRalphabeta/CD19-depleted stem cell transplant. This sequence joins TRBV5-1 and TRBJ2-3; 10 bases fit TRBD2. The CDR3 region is CASSATLAGVADTQYF. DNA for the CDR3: TGCGCCAGCAGCGCTACCCTAGCGGGAGTAGCAGATACGCAGTATTTT.